The sequence of this T cell receptor beta chain was determined in a study of beta chain features in type 1 diabetes. Overall study results and limits: Researchers report that Type 1 diabetes patients had moderately but significantly shorter TCRB CDR3s across all four CD4+ subsets.

A single heparinised draw of around 110 mL on average was taken per donor. In its sample, this clone was seen a few times. Its matching antigen is unknown. Looked up from germline, CDR1 is SEHNR and CDR2 is FQNEAQ (reference sequence). This CDR3 has 14 residues. V was pared by 2 bases and J by 9 bases, with 17 bases between. Sequenced material consisted of expressed TCRB transcripts (all of the isolated RNA was reverse transcribed). Measured with immunoSEQ multiplex PCR; TCRdb has only the in-frame clones, and not every one. The table includes about 160,000 clones, approximately 10% detected once. This clonotype originated in a man aged 30 to 45 with type 1 diabetes. V usage is TRBV7-9 and J usage is TRBJ2-7; perhaps TRBD1 as D (6 bases). The sample taken for sequencing was central memory CD4+ T cells from blood. Here the CDR3 DNA reads TGTGCCAGCAGCTTACCGACACAGGGTACAGGGCAGTACTTC. Its protein is CASSLPTQGTGQYF.